This T cell receptor beta chain was sequenced for a study of CD8+CD57+ T cells in acquired aplastic anemia. Genomic DNA acted as the template from which TCR beta VDJ combination and CDR3 sequence profiling were carried out. TCRdb reprocessed the reads with MiXCR, giving one entry per CDR3 protein. The table has roughly 160,000 distinct CDR3 sequences, 55% to 80% seen once; the top ten hold 45%. The CDR3 length is 16 residues. Germline V gene lookup returns CDR1 KGHDR and CDR2 SFDVKD. Deletions cut 0 bases from V and 1 base from J, with 11 bases between. The sequenced sample was sorted CD4+, CD8+, or CD8+CD57+ T cells (not recorded which) from PBMCs. This TCR derives from a human donor in good health. This chain uses TRBV24-1 with TRBJ2-5; D might be TRBD2 (5 bases). This chain's CDR3 is CATSDLGGGPQETQYF. Written as DNA, the CDR3 is TGTGCCACCAGTGATTTGGGCGGAGGACCCCAAGAGACCCAGTACTTC.